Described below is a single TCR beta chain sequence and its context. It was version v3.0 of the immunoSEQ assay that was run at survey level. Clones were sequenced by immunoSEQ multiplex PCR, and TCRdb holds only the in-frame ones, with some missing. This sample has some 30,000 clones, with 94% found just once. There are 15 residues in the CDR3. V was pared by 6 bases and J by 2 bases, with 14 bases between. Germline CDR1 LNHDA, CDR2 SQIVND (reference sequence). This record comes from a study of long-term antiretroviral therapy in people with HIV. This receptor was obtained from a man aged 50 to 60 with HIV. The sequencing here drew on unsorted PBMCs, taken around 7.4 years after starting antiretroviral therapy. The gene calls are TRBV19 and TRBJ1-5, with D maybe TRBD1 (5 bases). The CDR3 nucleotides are TGTGCCAGTAGCCTCGAGCGGGGGGGCAATCAGCCCCAGCATTTT. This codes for CASSLERGGNQPQHF.